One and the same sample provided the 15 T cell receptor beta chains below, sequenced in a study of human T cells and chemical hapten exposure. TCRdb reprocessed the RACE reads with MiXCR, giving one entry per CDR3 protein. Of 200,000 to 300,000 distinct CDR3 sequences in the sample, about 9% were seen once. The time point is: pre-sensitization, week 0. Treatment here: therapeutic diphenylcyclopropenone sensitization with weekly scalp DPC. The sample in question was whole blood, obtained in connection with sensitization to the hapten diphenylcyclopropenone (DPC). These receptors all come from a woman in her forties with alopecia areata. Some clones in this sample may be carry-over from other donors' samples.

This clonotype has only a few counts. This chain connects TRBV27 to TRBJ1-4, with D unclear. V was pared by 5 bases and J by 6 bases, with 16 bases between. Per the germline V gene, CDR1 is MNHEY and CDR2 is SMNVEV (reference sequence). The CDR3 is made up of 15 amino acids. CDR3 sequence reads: CASSPSGLLYEKLFF. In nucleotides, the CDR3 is TGTGCCAGCAGTCCGTCCGGGTTACTGTATGAAAAACTGTTTTTT.

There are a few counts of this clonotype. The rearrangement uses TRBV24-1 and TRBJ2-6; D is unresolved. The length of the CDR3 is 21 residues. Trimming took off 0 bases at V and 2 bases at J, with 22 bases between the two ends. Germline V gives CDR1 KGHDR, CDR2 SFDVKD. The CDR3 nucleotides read TGTGCCACCAGTGATTTGCTTTATTTGAGAGACCGAGTACCTGGGGCCAACGTCCTGACTTTC. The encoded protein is CATSDLLYLRDRVPGANVLTF.

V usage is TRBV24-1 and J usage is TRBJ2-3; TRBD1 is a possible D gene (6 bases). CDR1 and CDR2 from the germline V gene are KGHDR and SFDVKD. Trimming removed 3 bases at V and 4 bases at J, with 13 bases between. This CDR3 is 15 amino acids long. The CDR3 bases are TGTGCCACCAGTGATACACAGGGAAGCGCAGATACGCAGTATTTT. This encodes CATSDTQGSADTQYF.

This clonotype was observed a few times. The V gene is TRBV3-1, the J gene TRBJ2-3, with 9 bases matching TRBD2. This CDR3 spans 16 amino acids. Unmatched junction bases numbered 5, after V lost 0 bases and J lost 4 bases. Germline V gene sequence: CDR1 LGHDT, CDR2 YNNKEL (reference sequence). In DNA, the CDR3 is TGTGCCAGCAGCCAAGATTTGGGACTAGCAGCAGATACGCAGTATTTT. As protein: CASSQDLGLAADTQYF.

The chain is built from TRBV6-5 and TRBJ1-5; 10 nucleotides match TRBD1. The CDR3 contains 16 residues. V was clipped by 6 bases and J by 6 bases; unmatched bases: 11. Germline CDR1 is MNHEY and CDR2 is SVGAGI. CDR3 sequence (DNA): TGTGCCAGCAGACGGACAGGGGGGAGTCGTGGTCAGCCCCAGCATTTT. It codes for CASRRTGGSRGQPQHF.

CDR3 sequence reads: CSARGALQHF. In DNA, the CDR3 is TGCAGTGCTAGAGGCGCCCTACAGCATTTT. The chain links TRBV20-1 to TRBJ1-5; no clear D. V dropped 1 base and J dropped 13 bases, with 8 bases sitting between them. The CDR3 has 10 residues. Germline V gives CDR1 DFQATT, CDR2 SNEGSKA (reference sequence).

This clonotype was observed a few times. CDR3 DNA: TGTGCCAGCAGTTTGGATGGCACAGAGACCCAGTACTTC. Protein sequence: CASSLDGTETQYF. The gene calls are TRBV12-3 or TRBV12-4 and TRBJ2-5; D is unclear. The CDR3 is 13 residues long. Deletions cut 3 bases from V and 4 bases from J, with 9 bases between.

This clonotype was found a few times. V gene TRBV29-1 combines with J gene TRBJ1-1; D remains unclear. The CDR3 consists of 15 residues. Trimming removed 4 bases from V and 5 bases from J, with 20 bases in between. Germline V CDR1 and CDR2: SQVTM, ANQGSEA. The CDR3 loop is CSVALGSKSGTEAFF. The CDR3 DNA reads TGCAGCGTTGCACTGGGATCGAAGTCGGGGACTGAAGCTTTCTTT.

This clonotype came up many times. CDR3: CASSQGREIYGYTF. The CDR3 DNA is TGCGCCAGCAGCCAAGGCCGGGAGATCTATGGCTACACCTTC. V gene TRBV4-1 combines with J gene TRBJ1-2; D remains unclear. The CDR3 contains 14 residues. CDR1 and CDR2 (germline): MGHRA, YSYEKL. V lost 1 base and J lost 4, with 10 bases in between.

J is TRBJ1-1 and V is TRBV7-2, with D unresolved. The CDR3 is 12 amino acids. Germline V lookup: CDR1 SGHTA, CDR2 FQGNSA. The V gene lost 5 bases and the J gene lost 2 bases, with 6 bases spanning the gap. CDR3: CASSPVNTEAFF. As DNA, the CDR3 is TGTGCCAGCAGCCCAGTTAACACTGAAGCTTTCTTT.

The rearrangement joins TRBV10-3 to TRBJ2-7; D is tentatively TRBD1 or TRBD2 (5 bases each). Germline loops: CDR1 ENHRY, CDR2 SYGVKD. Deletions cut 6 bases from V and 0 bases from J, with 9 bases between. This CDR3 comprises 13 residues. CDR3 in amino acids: CAIRSGASYEQYF. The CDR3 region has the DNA TGTGCCATCAGATCCGGGGCCTCCTACGAGCAGTACTTC.

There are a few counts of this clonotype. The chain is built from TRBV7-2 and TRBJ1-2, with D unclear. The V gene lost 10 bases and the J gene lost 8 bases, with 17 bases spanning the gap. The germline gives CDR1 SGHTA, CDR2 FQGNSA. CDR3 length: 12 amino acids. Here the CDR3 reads CATTSRTAGYTF. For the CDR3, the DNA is TGTGCCACCACTTCCCGGACGGCAGGCTACACCTTC.

The CDR3 DNA reads as TGTGCCAGCAGTCGGGACAGGGGTCAGCCCCAGCATTTT. Translated, it gives CASSRDRGQPQHF. The rearrangement joins TRBV6-1 to TRBJ1-5; TRBD1 matches 10 bases. The CDR3 totals 13 residues. The V and J ends lost 5 bases and 6 bases, in that order; junction bases with no gene match: 1. CDR1 and CDR2 from the germline V gene are MNHNS and SASEGT.

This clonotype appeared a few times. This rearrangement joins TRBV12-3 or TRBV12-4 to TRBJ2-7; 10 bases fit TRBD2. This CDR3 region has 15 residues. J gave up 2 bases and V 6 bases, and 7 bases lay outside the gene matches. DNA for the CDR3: TGTGCCAGCAGCTTACAAGCGGGAGGGCCCTACGAGCAGTACTTC. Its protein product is CASSLQAGGPYEQYF.

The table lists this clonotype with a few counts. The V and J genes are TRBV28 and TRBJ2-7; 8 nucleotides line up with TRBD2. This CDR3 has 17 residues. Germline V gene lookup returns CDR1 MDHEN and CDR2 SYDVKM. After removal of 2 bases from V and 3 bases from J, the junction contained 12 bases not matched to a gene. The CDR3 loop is CASSLGTRTSPDYEQYF. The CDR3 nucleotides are TGTGCCAGCAGTTTAGGTACCAGGACTAGCCCAGACTACGAGCAGTACTTC. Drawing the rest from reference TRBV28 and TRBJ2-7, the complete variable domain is DVKVTQSSRYLVKRTGEKVFLECVQDMDHENMFWYRQDPGLGLRLIYFSYDVKMKEKGDIPEGYSVSREKKERFSLILESASTNQTSMYLCASSLGTRTSPDYEQYFGPGTRLTVT.